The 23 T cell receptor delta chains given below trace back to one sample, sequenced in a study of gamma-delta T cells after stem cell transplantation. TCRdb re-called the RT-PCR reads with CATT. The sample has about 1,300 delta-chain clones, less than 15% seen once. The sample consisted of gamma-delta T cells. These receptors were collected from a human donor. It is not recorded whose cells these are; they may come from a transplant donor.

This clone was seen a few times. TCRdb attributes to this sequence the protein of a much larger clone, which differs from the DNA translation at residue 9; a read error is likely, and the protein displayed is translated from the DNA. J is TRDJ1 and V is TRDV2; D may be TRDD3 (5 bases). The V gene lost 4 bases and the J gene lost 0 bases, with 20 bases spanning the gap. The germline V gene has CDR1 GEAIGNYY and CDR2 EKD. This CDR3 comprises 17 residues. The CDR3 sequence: CACDPILAEIHTDKLIF. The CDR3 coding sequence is TGTGCCTGTGATCCCATACTGGCCGAGATACACACCGATAAACTCATCTTT.

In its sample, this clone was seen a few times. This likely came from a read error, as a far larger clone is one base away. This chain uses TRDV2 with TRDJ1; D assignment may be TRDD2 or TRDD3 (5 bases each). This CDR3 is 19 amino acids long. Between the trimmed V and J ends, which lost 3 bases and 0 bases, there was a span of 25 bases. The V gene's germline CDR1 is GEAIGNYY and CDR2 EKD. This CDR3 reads CACDAISYGRGQYTDKLIF. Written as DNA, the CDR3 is TGTGCCTGTGACGCCATCTCCTATGGAAGGGGACAGTACACCGATAAACTCATCTTT.

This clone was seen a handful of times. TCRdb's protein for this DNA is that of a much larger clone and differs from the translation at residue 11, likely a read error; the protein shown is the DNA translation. In DNA form, the CDR3 reads TGTGCCTGTGACACCGTCCGGGATAAGAGGAGGTACACCGATAAACTCATCTTT. This gives the protein CACDTVRDKRRYTDKLIF. The chain combines TRDV2 with TRDJ1; maybe TRDD3 (6 bases). CDR3 size: 18 residues. Between the trimmed V and J ends, which lost 0 bases and 0 bases, there was a span of 19 bases. Germline V gene lookup returns CDR1 GEAIGNYY and CDR2 EKD.

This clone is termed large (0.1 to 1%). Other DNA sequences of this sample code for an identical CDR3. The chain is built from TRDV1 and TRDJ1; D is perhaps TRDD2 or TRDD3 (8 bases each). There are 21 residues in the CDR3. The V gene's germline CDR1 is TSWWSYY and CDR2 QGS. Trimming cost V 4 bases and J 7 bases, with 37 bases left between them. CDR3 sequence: CALGARFLRLLSRGIRPKLIF. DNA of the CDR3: TGTGCTCTTGGGGCCCGCTTCCTACGTTTATTGAGTAGAGGGATACGGCCTAAACTCATCTTT.

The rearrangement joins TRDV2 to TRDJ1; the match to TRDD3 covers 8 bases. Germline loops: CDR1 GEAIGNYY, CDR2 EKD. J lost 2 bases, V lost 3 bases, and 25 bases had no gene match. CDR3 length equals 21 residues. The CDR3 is CACDPILPNPTGGPTTDKLIF. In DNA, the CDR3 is TGTGCCTGTGACCCGATCCTACCGAACCCTACTGGGGGCCCCACTACCGATAAACTCATCTTT.

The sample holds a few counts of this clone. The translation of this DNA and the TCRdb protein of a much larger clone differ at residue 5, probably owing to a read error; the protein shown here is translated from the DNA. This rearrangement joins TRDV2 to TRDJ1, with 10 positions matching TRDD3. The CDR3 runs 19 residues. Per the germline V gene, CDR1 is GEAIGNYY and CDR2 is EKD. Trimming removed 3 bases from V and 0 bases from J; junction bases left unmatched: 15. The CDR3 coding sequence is TGTGCCTGTGACGACCTAGGCTTCACTGGGGGATTGTACACCGATAAACTCATCTTT. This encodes CACDDLGFTGGLYTDKLIF.

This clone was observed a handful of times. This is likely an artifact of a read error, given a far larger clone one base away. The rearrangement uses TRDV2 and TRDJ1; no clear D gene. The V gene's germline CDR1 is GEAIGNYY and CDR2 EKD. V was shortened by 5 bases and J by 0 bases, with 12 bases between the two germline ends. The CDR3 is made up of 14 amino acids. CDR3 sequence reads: CACGLLPDTDKLIF. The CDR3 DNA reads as TGTGCCTGTGGCCTCCTCCCGGACACCGATAAACTCATCTTT.

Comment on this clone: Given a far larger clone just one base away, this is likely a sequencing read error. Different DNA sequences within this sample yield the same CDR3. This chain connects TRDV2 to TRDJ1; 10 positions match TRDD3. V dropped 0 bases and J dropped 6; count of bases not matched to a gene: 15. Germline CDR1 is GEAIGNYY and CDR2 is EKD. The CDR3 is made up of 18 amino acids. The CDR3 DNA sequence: TGTGCCTGTGACACCGTACTGAGCGGGGGATACGTAGGTCATAAACTCATCTTT. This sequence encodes CACDTVLSGGYVGHKLIF.

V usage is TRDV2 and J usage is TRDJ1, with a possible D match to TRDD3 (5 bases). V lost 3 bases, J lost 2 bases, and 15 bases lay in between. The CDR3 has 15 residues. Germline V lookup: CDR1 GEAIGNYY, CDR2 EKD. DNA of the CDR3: TGTGCCTGTGACCCGATAGCCAGGGGGACCGATAAACTCATCTTT. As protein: CACDPIARGTDKLIF.

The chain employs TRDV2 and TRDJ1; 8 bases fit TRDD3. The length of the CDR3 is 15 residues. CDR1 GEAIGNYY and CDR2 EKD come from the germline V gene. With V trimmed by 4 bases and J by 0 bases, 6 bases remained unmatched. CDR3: CACESLGENTDKLIF. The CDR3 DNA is TGTGCCTGTGAATCCCTGGGGGAAAACACCGATAAACTCATCTTT.

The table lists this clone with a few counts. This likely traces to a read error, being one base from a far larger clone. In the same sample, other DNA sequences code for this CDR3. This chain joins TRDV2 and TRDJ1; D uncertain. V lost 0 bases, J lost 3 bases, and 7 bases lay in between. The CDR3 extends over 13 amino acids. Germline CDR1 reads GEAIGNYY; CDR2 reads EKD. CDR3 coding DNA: TGTGCCTGTGACACCATAGGGGCCGATAAACTCATCTTT. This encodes CACDTIGADKLIF.

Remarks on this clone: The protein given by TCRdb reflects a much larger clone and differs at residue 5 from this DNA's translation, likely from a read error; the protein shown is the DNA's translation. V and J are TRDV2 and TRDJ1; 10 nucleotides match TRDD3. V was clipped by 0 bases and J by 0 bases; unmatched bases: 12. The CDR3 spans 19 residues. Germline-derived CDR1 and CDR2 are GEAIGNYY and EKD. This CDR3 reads CACDTLGFTGGLYTDKLIF. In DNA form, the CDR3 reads TGTGCCTGTGACACCCTAGGCTTCACTGGGGGATTGTACACCGATAAACTCATCTTT.

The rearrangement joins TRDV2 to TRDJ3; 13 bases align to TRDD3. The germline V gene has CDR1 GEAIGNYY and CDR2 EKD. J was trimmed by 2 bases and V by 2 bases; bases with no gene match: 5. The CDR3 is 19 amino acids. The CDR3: CACDNVLGDTAWDTRQMFF. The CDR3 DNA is TGTGCCTGTGACAATGTACTGGGGGATACGGCCTGGGACACCCGACAGATGTTTTTC.

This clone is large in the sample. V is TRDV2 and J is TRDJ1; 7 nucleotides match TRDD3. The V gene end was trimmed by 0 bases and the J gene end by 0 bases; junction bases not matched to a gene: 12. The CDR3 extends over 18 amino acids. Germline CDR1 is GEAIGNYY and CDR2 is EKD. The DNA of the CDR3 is TGTGCCTGTGACACCGTCGGGGCTGGGGGGCAGTACACCGATAAACTCATCTTT. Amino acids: CACDTVGAGGQYTDKLIF.

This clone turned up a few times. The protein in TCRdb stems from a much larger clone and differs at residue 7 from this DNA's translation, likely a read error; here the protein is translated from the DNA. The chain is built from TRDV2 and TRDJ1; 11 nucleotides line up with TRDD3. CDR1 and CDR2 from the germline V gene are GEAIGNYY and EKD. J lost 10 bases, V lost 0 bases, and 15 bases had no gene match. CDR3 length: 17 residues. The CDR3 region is CACDTVQGWGIPGILIF. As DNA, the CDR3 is TGTGCCTGTGACACCGTACAGGGCTGGGGGATACCTGGGATACTCATCTTT.

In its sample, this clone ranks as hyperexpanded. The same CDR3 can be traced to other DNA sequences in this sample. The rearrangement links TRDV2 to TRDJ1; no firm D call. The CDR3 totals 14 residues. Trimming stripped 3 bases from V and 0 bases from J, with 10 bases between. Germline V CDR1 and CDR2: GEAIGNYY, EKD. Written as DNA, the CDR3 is TGTGCCTGTGACCTCCTCCCGGACACCGATAAACTCATCTTT. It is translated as CACDLLPDTDKLIF.

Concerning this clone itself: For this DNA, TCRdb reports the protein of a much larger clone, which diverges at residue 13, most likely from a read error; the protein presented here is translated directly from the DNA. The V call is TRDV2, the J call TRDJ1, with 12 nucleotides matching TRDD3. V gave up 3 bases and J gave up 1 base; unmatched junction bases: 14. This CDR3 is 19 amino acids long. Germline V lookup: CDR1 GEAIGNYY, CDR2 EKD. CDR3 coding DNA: TGTGCCTGTGACGGGGTCGTACTGGGGGATACCTCGTGCACCGATAAACTCATCTTT. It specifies CACDGVVLGDTSCTDKLIF.

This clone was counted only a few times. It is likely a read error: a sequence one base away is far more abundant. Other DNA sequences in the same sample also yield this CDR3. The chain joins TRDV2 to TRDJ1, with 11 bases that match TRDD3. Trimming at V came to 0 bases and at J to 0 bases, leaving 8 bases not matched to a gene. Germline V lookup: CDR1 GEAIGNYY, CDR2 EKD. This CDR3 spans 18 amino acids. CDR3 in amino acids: CACDTLTGGYAYTDKLIF. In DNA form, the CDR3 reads TGTGCCTGTGACACCCTGACTGGGGGATATGCGTACACCGATAAACTCATCTTT.

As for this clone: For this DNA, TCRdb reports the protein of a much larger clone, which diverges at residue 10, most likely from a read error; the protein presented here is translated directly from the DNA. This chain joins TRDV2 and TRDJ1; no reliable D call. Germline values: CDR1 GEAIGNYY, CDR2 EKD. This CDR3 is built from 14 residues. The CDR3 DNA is TGTGCCTGTGACCTCCTCCCGGACACCGAAAAACTCATCTTT. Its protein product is CACDLLPDTEKLIF.

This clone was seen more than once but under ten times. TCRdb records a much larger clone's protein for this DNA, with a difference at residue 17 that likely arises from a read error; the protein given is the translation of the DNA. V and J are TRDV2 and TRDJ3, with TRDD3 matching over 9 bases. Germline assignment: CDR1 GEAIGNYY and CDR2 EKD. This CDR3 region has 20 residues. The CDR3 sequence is CACDTASGGFVSWDTRRMFF. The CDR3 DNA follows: TGTGCCTGTGACACAGCTTCTGGGGGATTCGTATCCTGGGACACCCGACGGATGTTTTTC.

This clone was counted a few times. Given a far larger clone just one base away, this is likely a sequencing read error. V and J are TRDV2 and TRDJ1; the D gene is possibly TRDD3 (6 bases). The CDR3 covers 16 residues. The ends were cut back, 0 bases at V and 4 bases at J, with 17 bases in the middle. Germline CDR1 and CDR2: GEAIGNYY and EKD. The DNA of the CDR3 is TGTGCCTGTGACACCGTTGGGGATGTCAGGATCGATAAACTCATCTTT. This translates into CACDTVGDVRIDKLIF.

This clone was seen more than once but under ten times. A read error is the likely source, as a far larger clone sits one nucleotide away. The CDR3 spells CACGELDAGGYYRLIF. In nucleotides, the CDR3 is TGTGCCTGTGGCGAACTTGACGCTGGGGGATACTATAGACTCATCTTT. This sequence joins TRDV2 and TRDJ1; 11 nucleotides line up with TRDD3. CDR1 and CDR2 from the germline V gene are GEAIGNYY and EKD. The CDR3 is 16 residues long. Trimming removed 5 bases from V and 10 bases from J; junction bases left unmatched: 17.

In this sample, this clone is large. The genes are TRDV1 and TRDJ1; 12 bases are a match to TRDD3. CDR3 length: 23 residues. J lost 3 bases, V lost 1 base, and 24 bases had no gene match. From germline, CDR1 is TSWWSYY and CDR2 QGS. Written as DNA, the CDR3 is TGTGCTCTTGGGGAACACTTCCACCCCAGAGCTTTACTGGGGGATACTGGTCCCGATAAACTCATCTTT. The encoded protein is CALGEHFHPRALLGDTGPDKLIF.